Listed below are T cell receptor beta chains from one sample, sequenced in a study of identical twins. Each CDR3 protein is one row after TCRdb ran MiXCR on the 5' RACE reads. The sample has 420,000 or so distinct CDR3 sequences, 18% seen once. The sample consisted of naive T cells sorted from blood. Receptors originate from a man aged 50-60 years in good health. CDR3s include the opening cysteine and the closing phenylalanine or tryptophan. Fields, in order: CDR3 DNA, CDR3 protein, J gene, D gene, clone size, V gene, CDR3 length. D genes are given only for firm matches. A row's size may be missing; if present it is once, few, many or a size class.

TGCAGTGCTAGTACCGGGACAGCGGCGTATGGCTACACCTTC | CSASTGTAAYGYTF | TRBJ1-2 | TRBD1 | few | TRBV20-1 | 14
TGCGCCAGCAGCCGCCCTGGACAGGGGCATGAGCAGTTCTTC | CASSRPGQGHEQFF | TRBJ2-1 | TRBD1 | NA | TRBV4-1 | 14
TGCAGTGCTCTTCCGGGACAGCTCACTCAGCCCCAGCATTTT | CSALPGQLTQPQHF | TRBJ1-5 | TRBD1 | few | TRBV20-1 | 14
TGCAGCGCCGGCCCCGTGGTGACAGAGCAGTACTTC | CSAGPVVTEQYF | TRBJ2-7 | NA | few | TRBV29-1 | 12
TGCGCCAGCAGCTTGGGACAGGCCACCTCGTGGGAGACCCAGTACTTC | CASSLGQATSWETQYF | TRBJ2-5 | NA | NA | TRBV5-1 | 16
TGCAGTGCTAGAGACCCTAGCGGAGGGGGGCGAAGCACAGATACGCAGTATTTT | CSARDPSGGGRSTDTQYF | TRBJ2-3 | NA | NA | TRBV20-1 | 18
TGTGCCACCAGCAGAGAAAGAGACGGGACAGATACGCAGTATTTT | CATSRERDGTDTQYF | TRBJ2-3 | NA | many | TRBV15 | 15
TGCAGTGCAGCACAGGGGGCTCGGTATGGCTACACCTTC | CSAAQGARYGYTF | TRBJ1-2 | TRBD1 | NA | TRBV20-1 | 13
TGTGCCAGCAGCCCCGGGACAGCAAGGGAGACCCAGTACTTC | CASSPGTARETQYF | TRBJ2-5 | TRBD1 | few | TRBV11-2 | 14
TGTGCCAGCAGCTTAGTACAGGGAATCACCGGGGAGCTGTTTTTT | CASSLVQGITGELFF | TRBJ2-2 | NA | many | TRBV7-2 | 15
TGTGCCAGCTCACCACAGGGGGCACGGGACCCTGAGCAGTTCTTC | CASSPQGARDPEQFF | TRBJ2-1 | TRBD1 | NA | TRBV18 | 15
TGTGCCAGCAGACAAGATACAGGGTTCCACGAGCAGTACTTC | CASRQDTGFHEQYF | TRBJ2-7 | NA | NA | TRBV6-2/TRBV6-3 | 14
TGTGCCAGCAGGTCGCGGGGGGGCCAAGAGACCCAGTACTTC | CASRSRGGQETQYF | TRBJ2-5 | TRBD2 | few | TRBV7-9 | 14
TGTGCCAGCAGCTTAGAACAGGGGGCATCAGCTTTCTTT | CASSLEQGASAFF | TRBJ1-1 | TRBD1 | medium-sized | TRBV7-9 | 13
TGTGCCACCAGCAAGGACAGGGGGTATGGCTACACCTTC | CATSKDRGYGYTF | TRBJ1-2 | TRBD1 | few | TRBV15 | 13
TGTGCCACCAGTGATTTCGGAGGGTATGGCTACACCTTC | CATSDFGGYGYTF | TRBJ1-2 | NA | few | TRBV24-1 | 13
TGTGCCAGCAGCATAACTCCCGACAGGGCGGGTCAGCCCCAGCATTTT | CASSITPDRAGQPQHF | TRBJ1-5 | TRBD1 | few | TRBV12-3/TRBV12-4 | 16
TGTGCCAGCAGTTTAGGGGTGACAGGGCGTCGACCAGATACGCAGTATTTT | CASSLGVTGRRPDTQYF | TRBJ2-3 | TRBD1 | NA | TRBV28 | 17
TGTGCCAGCAGCTTGGACCAACTAGAGACGCAGTATTTT | CASSLDQLETQYF | TRBJ2-3 | NA | many | TRBV7-7 | 13
TGTGCCAGCAGCCCCGGGACTATAACCTTATCCGGGAATGGGGAGACCCAGTACTTC | CASSPGTITLSGNGETQYF | TRBJ2-5 | TRBD2 | NA | TRBV6-2/TRBV6-3 | 19
TGTGCCAGCAGCTTTGGTCTAAGATTTGACAATGAGCAGTTCTTC | CASSFGLRFDNEQFF | TRBJ2-1 | NA | NA | TRBV5-6 | 15
TGCAGCGTTGATAGCGTTTACAATGAGCAGTTCTTC | CSVDSVYNEQFF | TRBJ2-1 | NA | few | TRBV29-1 | 12
TGTGCCAGCAGTTACTTGGACAGTAGGATCTCTGGCTACACCTTC | CASSYLDSRISGYTF | TRBJ1-2 | NA | NA | TRBV6-5 | 15
TGCGCCAGCAGCTTGGGGGCCACGGTGGAAGAGACCCAGTACTTC | CASSLGATVEETQYF | TRBJ2-5 | NA | NA | TRBV5-1 | 15
TGTGCCAGCAGCACCCGACAGGGATATACTGGAAACACCATATATTTT | CASSTRQGYTGNTIYF | TRBJ1-3 | TRBD1 | NA | TRBV7-2 | 16
TGTGCCAGCAGGGTGACGGGTCCCGGGGAGCAGTACTTC | CASRVTGPGEQYF | TRBJ2-7 | NA | many | TRBV12-3/TRBV12-4 | 13
TGCGCCAGCAGGTTGGATGGGACAGGGATGTCCGAGCAGTACTTC | CASRLDGTGMSEQYF | TRBJ2-7 | TRBD1 | few | TRBV5-1 | 15
TGCAGTCTACCGAGGGGATCAAAAAGCAAAAGCACAGATACGCAGTATTTT | CSLPRGSKSKSTDTQYF | TRBJ2-3 | NA | NA | TRBV20-1 | 17
TGTGCCAGCAGTTACGATGACAGGGTGGGCATTCAGTACTTC | CASSYDDRVGIQYF | TRBJ2-4 | TRBD1 | few | TRBV6-2/TRBV6-3 | 14
TGTGCCAGTAGTATAGCCAGGGGAGAGACCCAGTACTTC | CASSIARGETQYF | TRBJ2-5 | NA | many | TRBV19 | 13
TGCGCCAGCAGCCTGACTAGCGGTGTGATGCATACGCAGTATTTT | CASSLTSGVMHTQYF | TRBJ2-3 | TRBD2 | many | TRBV5-1 | 15
TGTGCCAGCAGCAACGGGGGGCACGAGTTCTTC | CASSNGGHEFF | TRBJ2-1 | NA | NA | TRBV6-5 | 11
TGTGCCAGCAGCCTCGTCGGAGGGCAGTACTTC | CASSLVGGQYF | TRBJ2-7 | NA | few | TRBV11-2 | 11
TGCAGCGTTGAAGACGGAGGGACTAGCGGGGACTACGAGCAGTACTTC | CSVEDGGTSGDYEQYF | TRBJ2-7 | TRBD2 | few | TRBV29-1 | 16
TGTGCCAGCAGTCAACTACCCGGGGGCGAGCAGTACTTC | CASSQLPGGEQYF | TRBJ2-7 | NA | NA | TRBV6-2/TRBV6-3 | 13
TGTGCCAGCAGCCAAGATCCTACAGGGGTCAATTATGGCTACACCTTC | CASSQDPTGVNYGYTF | TRBJ1-2 | TRBD1 | few | TRBV4-2 | 16
TGTGCCAGCAGCGACCACCAGGGGGAGACCCAGTACTTC | CASSDHQGETQYF | TRBJ2-5 | NA | few | TRBV7-2 | 13
TGTGCCAGCAGTTACTTAGTTACGAACACCGGGGAGCTGTTTTTT | CASSYLVTNTGELFF | TRBJ2-2 | NA | few | TRBV6-5 | 15
TGCAGCGTTGAGGACAGGGCGAGCTCCTACGAGCAGTACTTC | CSVEDRASSYEQYF | TRBJ2-7 | TRBD1 | NA | TRBV29-1 | 14
TGTGCCAGCAGCTTACGTCGGACTAGCGGAAACAATGAGCAGTTCTTC | CASSLRRTSGNNEQFF | TRBJ2-1 | TRBD2 | NA | TRBV7-8 | 16
TGTGCCAGCAGTCGACAGGTCGGTGAGCAGTTCTTC | CASSRQVGEQFF | TRBJ2-1 | NA | many | TRBV6-5 | 12
TGCAGTGCTGGGGGGGCGGCGGAAGAGACCCAGTACTTC | CSAGGAAEETQYF | TRBJ2-5 | NA | NA | TRBV20-1 | 13
TGCGCCAGCAGCCAACCTGGACGGCCAAATGAAAAACTGTTTTTT | CASSQPGRPNEKLFF | TRBJ1-4 | NA | few | TRBV4-1 | 15
TGTGCCAGCAGCGTTGAGGGGGGGACAGGGTACTCCGAGCAGTACTTC | CASSVEGGTGYSEQYF | TRBJ2-7 | TRBD1 | NA | TRBV9 | 16
TGTGCCAGCTCACCACCGCGTTCGGTAAACACTGAAGCTTTCTTT | CASSPPRSVNTEAFF | TRBJ1-1 | NA | many | TRBV18 | 15
TGTGCCAGCAGCTTAGGACCGAAGGATACGCAGTATTTT | CASSLGPKDTQYF | TRBJ2-3 | NA | few | TRBV7-2 | 13
TGCGCCAGCAGCTTGGTGTCTAGCGGGGTCTACAATGAGCAGTTCTTC | CASSLVSSGVYNEQFF | TRBJ2-1 | TRBD2 | many | TRBV5-1 | 16
TGCAGCGTTGAAAGGGGGAGTACGCAGTATTTT | CSVERGSTQYF | TRBJ2-3 | NA | many | TRBV29-1 | 11
TGTGCCATCAGATCCGGTGCCTACTCCTACGAGCAGTACTTC | CAIRSGAYSYEQYF | TRBJ2-7 | NA | few | TRBV10-3 | 14
TGTGCCAGCAGTTACGGACTAGCGGGGGGGGCAAAACTACATGAGCAGTTCTTC | CASSYGLAGGAKLHEQFF | TRBJ2-1 | TRBD2 | many | TRBV12-3/TRBV12-4 | 18
TGCGGTACGGGAGCTGGAAACACCATATATTTT | CGTGAGNTIYF | TRBJ1-3 | NA | many | TRBV29-1 | 11
TGCAGTGCTAGAGCTGGCTTGGGACCCACCCACGAGCAGTACTTC | CSARAGLGPTHEQYF | TRBJ2-7 | NA | NA | TRBV20-1 | 15
TGCAGTGCTAGGGCCCCTGGAAACACCATATATTTT | CSARAPGNTIYF | TRBJ1-3 | NA | NA | TRBV20-1 | 12
TGTGCCATCAGTGAGTCCTACAGCCCGGGTACCCCCAAAAACATTCAGTACTTC | CAISESYSPGTPKNIQYF | TRBJ2-4 | NA | NA | TRBV10-3 | 18
TGCAGCGTTTTCAGCGGGAGCTACGAGCAGTACTTC | CSVFSGSYEQYF | TRBJ2-7 | TRBD2 | NA | TRBV29-1 | 12